This record concerns one T cell receptor beta chain sequence. The antigen remains unidentified. These data come from a study of T cell responses to AZD1222 COVID-19 vaccine. As for the study in general: Second-dose schedules of about 4 or about 12 weeks were combined.

This table comes from immunoSEQ multiplex PCR, and its TCRdb copy is limited to in-frame clones, with some not included. The profile shows some 150,000 clones, about 91% of them singletons. General observations from the study: Increased Spike-specific TCR breadth and depth were observed after two AZD1222 doses.

Sequences were derived from peripheral blood, sampled on day 0 of AZD1222 vaccination. This receptor was taken from an adult in good health.

CDR3 bases: TGCAGCGTTGAAAGGGGGGAGACAGATACGCAGTATTTT. Translated, it gives CSVERGETDTQYF. V usage is TRBV29-1 and J usage is TRBJ2-3; possibly TRBD1 or TRBD2 for D (6 bases each). This CDR3 has 13 amino acids. Trimming pared 2 bases from V and 3 bases from J, leaving 9 bases between. Germline V gene data show CDR1 as SQVTM and CDR2 as ANQGSEA.